This T cell receptor (beta chain) was obtained from a study of blood T cells in healthy people across ages. Overall study context: Template switching caught about one barcoded beta molecule for each two T cells.

Researchers collected roughly 10 milliliters of peripheral blood from every single donor. This clonotype was picked up many times. Using a J-beta primer mix together with a sample-barcoded 5' primer, a second PCR was run for about 6 to 12 cycles. Every sample gave at least 3 million paired-end reads containing CDR3. TCRdb ran MiXCR on the 5' RACE reads and lists one entry per CDR3 protein. The sample has about 830,000 distinct CDR3 sequences; approximately 65% are singletons. V shed 0 bases and J 5 bases; nucleotides not matched to a gene: 10. Looked up from germline, CDR1 is DFQATT and CDR2 is SNEGSKA (reference sequence). The CDR3 is 16 amino acids.

This TCR came from a man younger than 40 in good health. Sequencing was done on a sample of blood. This chain links TRBV20-1 with TRBJ1-5, with 7 bases fitting TRBD1. The CDR3 coding sequence is TGCAGTGCTAGAGATCCGCGACAGGGCGGTGATCAGCCCCAGCATTTT. Encoded protein: CSARDPRQGGDQPQHF.